This T cell receptor beta chain was identified in a study of Graves' ophthalmopathy and Graves' hyperthyroidism. New diagnoses, under 2 months' duration, and ages 18 to 65 characterized the hyperthyroidism patients. The authors amplified TCR beta CDR3 regions from RNA transcripts. RT-PCR was first run with HTBI primers, then multiplex PCR in a second round. In TCRdb, the multiplex PCR reads were re-called with MiXCR into one record per CDR3 protein. The table has over 500,000 distinct CDR3 sequences, about 24% seen once. Sample: peripheral blood. This receptor was identified in a woman between 18 and 30 years old with stable Graves' hyperthyroidism. Some clones in this sample may be carry-over from other donors' samples.

This CDR3 is CASSDSGTAFIYGYTF. The CDR3, as DNA: TGTGCCAGCAGCGACTCCGGGACAGCGTTTATTTATGGCTACACCTTC. The chain has TRBV28 and TRBJ1-2; 7 bases match TRBD1. The V segment lost 6 bases and the J segment 5 bases; nucleotides outside the gene matches: 15. The CDR3 is made up of 16 amino acids. Germline CDR1 and CDR2: MDHEN and SYDVKM.